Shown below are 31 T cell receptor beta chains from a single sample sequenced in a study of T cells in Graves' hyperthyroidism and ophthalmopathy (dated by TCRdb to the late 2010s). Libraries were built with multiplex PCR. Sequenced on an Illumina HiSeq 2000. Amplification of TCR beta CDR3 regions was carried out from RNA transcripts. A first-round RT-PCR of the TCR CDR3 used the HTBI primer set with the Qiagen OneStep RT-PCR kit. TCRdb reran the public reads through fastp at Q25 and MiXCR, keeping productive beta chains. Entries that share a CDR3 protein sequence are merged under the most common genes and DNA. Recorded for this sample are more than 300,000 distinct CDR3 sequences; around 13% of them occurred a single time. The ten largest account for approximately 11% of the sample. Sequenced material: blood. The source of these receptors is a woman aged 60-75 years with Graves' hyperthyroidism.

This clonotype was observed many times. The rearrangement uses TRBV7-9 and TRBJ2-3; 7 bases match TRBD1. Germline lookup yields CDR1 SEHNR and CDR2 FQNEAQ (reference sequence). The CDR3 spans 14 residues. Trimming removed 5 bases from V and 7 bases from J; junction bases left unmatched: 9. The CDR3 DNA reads TGTGCCAGCAGCGCGGACAGGAGCAGTAATACGCAGTATTTT. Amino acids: CASSADRSSNTQYF.

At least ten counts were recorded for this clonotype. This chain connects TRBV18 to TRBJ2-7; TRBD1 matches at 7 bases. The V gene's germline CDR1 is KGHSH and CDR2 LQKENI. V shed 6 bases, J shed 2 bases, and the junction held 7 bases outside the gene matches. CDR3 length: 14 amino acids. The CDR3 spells CASSNRGGAYEQYF. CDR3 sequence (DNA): TGTGCCAGCTCCAACAGGGGTGGGGCCTACGAGCAGTACTTC.

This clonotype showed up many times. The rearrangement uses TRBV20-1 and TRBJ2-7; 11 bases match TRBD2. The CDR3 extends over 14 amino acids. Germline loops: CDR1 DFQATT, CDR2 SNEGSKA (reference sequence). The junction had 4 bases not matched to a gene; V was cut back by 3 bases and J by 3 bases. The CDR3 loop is CSASHTSGSYEQYF. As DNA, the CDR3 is TGCAGTGCTAGTCACACTAGCGGGAGCTACGAGCAGTACTTC.

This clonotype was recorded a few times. The CDR3 DNA reads TGCGCCAGCAGCTTGTATCCCGGGGAGCTGTTTTTT. Its protein is CASSLYPGELFF. The rearrangement uses TRBV5-1 and TRBJ2-2; D remains ambiguous. V was pared by 1 base and J by 6 bases, with 4 bases between. Germline V gene sequence: CDR1 SGHRS, CDR2 YFSETQ. This CDR3 contains 12 residues.

CDR3 in DNA: TGTGCCAGCAGCTTGGGGCGTACTTCCTACAATGAGCAGTTCTTC. Protein sequence: CASSLGRTSYNEQFF. V usage is TRBV5-4 and J usage is TRBJ2-1; no definite D call. From germline, CDR1 is SGHNT and CDR2 YYREEE (reference sequence). V gave up 0 bases and J gave up 1 base, with 8 bases separating them. This CDR3 is built from 15 residues.

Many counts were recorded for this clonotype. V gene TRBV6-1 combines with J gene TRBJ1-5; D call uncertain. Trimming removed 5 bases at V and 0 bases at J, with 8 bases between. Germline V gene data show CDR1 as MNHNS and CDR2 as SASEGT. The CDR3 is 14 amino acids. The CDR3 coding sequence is TGTGCCAGCAGTATGCAGTATAGCAATCAGCCCCAGCATTTT. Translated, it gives CASSMQYSNQPQHF.

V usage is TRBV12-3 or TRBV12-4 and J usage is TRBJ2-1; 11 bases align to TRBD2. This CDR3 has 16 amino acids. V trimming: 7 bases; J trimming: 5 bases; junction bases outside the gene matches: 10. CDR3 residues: CASTPHGTSGDNEQFF. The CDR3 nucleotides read TGTGCCAGCACCCCGCACGGGACTAGCGGCGACAATGAGCAGTTCTTC.

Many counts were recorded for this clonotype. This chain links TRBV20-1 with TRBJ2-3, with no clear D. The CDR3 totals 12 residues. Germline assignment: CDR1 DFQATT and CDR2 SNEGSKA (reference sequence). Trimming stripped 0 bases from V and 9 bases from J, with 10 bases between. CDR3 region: CSARDQQVTQYF. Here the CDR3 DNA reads TGCAGTGCTAGAGACCAGCAGGTGACGCAGTATTTT.

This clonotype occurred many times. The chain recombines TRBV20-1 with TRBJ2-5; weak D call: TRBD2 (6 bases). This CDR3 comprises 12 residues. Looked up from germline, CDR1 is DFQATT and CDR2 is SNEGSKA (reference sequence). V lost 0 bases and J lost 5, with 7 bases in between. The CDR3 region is CSARDGGETQYF. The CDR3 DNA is TGCAGTGCTAGAGATGGGGGGGAGACCCAGTACTTC.

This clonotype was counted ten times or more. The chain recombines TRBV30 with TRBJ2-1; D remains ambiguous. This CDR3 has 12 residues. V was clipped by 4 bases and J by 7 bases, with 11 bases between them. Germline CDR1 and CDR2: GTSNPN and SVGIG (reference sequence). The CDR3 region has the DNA TGTGCCTGGAACCTACGGTGGAATGAGCAGTTCTTC. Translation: CAWNLRWNEQFF.

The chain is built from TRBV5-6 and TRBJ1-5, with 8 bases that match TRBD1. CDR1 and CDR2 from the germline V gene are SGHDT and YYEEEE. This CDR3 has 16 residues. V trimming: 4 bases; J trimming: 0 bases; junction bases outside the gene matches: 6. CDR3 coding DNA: TGTGCCAGCAGCGGGGGGACAGGAGATAGCAATCAGCCCCAGCATTTT. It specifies CASSGGTGDSNQPQHF.

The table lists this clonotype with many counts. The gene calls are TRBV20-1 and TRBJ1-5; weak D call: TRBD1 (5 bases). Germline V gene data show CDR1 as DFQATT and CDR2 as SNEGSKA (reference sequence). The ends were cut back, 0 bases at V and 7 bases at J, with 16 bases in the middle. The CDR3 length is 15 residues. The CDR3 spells CSARDVRGDGQPQHF. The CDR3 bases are TGCAGTGCTAGAGATGTGAGAGGGGATGGCCAGCCCCAGCATTTT.

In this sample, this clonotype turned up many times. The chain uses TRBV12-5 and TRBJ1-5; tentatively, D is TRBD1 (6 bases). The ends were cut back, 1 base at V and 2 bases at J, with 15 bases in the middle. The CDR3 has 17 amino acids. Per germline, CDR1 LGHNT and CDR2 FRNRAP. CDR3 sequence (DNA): TGTGCTAGTGGTTTGGCCAAGGGGGTTCGAGGCAATCAGCCCCAGCATTTT. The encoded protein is CASGLAKGVRGNQPQHF.

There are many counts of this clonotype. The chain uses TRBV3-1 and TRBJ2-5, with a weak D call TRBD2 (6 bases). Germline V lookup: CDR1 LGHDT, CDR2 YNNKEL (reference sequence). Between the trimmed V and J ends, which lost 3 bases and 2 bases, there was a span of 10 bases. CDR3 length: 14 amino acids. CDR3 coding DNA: TGTGCCAGCAGCCATAAGGGACTTCAAGAGACCCAGTACTTC. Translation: CASSHKGLQETQYF.

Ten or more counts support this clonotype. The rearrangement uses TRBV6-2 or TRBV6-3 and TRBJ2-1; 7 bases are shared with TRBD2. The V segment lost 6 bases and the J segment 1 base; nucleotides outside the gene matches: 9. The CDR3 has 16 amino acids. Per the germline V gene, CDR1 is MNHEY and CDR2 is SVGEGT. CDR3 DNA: TGTGCCAGCAGCCGATCTAGCGGACGTTCCTACAATGAGCAGTTCTTC. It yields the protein CASSRSSGRSYNEQFF.

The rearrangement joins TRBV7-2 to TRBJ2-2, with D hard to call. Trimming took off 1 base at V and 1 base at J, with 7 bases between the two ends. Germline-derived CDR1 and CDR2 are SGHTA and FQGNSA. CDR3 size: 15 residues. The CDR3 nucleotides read TGTGCCAGCAGCTTAGATCCGGGGAACACCGGGGAGCTGTTTTTT. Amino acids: CASSLDPGNTGELFF.

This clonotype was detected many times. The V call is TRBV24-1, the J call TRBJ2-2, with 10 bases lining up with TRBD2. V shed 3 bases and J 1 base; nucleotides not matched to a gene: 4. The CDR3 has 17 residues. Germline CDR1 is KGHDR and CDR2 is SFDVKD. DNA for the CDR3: TGTGCCACCAGTGATCGTAGCGGGAGGATGAACACCGGGGAGCTGTTTTTT. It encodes CATSDRSGRMNTGELFF.

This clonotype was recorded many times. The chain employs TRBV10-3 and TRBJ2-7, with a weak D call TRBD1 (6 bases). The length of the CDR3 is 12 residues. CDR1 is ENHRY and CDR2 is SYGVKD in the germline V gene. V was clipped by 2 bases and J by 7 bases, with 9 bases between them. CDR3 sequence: CAISETGQEQYF. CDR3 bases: TGTGCCATCAGTGAGACAGGACAGGAGCAGTACTTC.

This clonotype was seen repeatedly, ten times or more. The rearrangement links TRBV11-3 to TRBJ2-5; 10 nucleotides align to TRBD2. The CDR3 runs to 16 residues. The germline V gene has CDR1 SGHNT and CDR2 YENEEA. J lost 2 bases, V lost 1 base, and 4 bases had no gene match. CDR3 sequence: CASSLVTSGMQETQYF. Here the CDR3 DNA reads TGTGCCAGCAGCTTAGTTACTAGCGGGATGCAAGAGACCCAGTACTTC.

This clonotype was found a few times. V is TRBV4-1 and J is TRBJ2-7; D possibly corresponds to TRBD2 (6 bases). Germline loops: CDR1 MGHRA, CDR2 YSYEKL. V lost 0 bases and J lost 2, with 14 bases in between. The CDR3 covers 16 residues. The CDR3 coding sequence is TGCGCCAGCAGCCAAGAGGGAGGCAGGTTGGCCTACGAGCAGTACTTC. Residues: CASSQEGGRLAYEQYF.

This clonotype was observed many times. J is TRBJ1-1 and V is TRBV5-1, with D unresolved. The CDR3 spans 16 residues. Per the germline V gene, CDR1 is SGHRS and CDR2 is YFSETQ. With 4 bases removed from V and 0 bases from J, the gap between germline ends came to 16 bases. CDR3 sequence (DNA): TGCGCCAGCAGCATAAAGGACCGGGTCCTGAACACTGAAGCTTTCTTT. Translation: CASSIKDRVLNTEAFF.

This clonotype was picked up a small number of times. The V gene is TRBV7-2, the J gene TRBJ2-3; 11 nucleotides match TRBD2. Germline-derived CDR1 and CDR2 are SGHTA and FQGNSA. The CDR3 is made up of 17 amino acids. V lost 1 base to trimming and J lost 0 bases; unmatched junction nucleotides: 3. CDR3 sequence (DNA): TGTGCCAGCAGCTTAGAACTAGCGGGAGACAGCACAGATACGCAGTATTTT. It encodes CASSLELAGDSTDTQYF.

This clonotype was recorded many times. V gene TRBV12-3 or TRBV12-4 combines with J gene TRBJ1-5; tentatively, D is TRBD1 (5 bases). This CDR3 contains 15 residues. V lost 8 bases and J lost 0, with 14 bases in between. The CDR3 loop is CASSGGGVSNQPQHF. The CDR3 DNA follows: TGTGCCAGCTCTGGCGGAGGGGTTAGCAATCAGCCCCAGCATTTT.

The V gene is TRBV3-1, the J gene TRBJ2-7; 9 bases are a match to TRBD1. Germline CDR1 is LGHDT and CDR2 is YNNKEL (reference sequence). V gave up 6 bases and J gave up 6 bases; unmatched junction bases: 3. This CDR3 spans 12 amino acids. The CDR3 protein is CASRRQGGEQYF. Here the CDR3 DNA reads TGTGCCAGCAGACGACAGGGGGGCGAGCAGTACTTC.

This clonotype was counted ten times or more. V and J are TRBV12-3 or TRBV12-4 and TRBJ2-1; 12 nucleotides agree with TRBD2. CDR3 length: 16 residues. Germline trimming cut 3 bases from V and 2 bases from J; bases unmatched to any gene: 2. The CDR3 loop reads CASSFRLAGAYNEQFF. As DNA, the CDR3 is TGTGCCAGCAGTTTCCGACTAGCGGGAGCCTACAATGAGCAGTTCTTC.

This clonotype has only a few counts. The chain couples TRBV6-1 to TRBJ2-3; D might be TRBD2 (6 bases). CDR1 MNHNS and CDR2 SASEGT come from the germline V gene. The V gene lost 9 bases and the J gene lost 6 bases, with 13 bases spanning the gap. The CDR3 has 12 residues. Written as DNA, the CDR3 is TGTGCCAGTGGGGACCTAGCGGATACGCAGTATTTT. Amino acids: CASGDLADTQYF.

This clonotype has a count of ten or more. As DNA, the CDR3 is TGTGCCAGCAGTGCCCGGGACGCGGATACGCAGTATTTT. Amino acid sequence: CASSARDADTQYF. V usage is TRBV6-1 and J usage is TRBJ2-3; possibly TRBD1 or TRBD2 for D (5 bases each). CDR3 length equals 13 residues. Per germline, CDR1 MNHNS and CDR2 SASEGT. V was clipped by 4 bases and J by 6 bases, with 11 bases between them.

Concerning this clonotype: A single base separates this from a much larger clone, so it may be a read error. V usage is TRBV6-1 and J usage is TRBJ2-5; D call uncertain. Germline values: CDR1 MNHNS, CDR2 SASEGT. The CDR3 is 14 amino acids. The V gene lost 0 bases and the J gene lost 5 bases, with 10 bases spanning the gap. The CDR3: CASSEAVAGETQYF. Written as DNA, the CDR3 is TGTGCCAGCAGTGAAGCTGTGGCTGGTGAGACCCAGTACTTC.

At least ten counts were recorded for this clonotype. CDR3 amino acids: CASSGSGYGYTF. Here the CDR3 DNA reads TGTGCCAGCAGTGGATCGGGTTATGGCTACACCTTC. The genes are TRBV2 and TRBJ1-2, with D unclear. Germline loops: CDR1 SNHLY, CDR2 FYNNEI. Trimming left V 4 bases short and J 5 bases short, with 8 bases between. This CDR3 region has 12 residues.

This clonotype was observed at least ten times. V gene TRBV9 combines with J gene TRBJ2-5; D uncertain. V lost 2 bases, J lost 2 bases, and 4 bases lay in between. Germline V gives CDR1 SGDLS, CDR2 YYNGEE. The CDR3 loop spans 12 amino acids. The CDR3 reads CASSVGQETQYF. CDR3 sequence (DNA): TGTGCCAGCAGCGTTGGACAAGAGACCCAGTACTTC.

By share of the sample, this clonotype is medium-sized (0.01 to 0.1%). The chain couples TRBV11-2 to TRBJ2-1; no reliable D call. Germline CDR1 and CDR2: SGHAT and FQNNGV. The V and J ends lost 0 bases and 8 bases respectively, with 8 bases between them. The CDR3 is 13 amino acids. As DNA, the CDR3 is TGTGCCAGCAGCTTAGATCGGTACGATGAGCAGTTCTTC. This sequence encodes CASSLDRYDEQFF. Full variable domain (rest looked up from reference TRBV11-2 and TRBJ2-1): EAGVAQSPRYKIIEKRQSVAFWCNPISGHATLYWYQQILGQGPKLLIQFQNNGVVDDSQLPKDRFSAERLKGVDSTLKIQPAKLEDSAVYLCASSLDRYDEQFFGPGTRLTVL.